The 27 T cell receptor beta chains below come from one sample, sequenced in a study of PD-1 blockade in classical Hodgkin lymphoma. Each of the patients experienced relapse following autologous stem cell transplantation, and their brentuximab vedotin exposure differed. Generated by immunoSEQ multiplex PCR, the TCRdb table keeps only in-frame clones and is missing some. The table lists some 150,000 clones, approximately 81% of them singletons. The sequenced sample was peripheral blood mononuclear cells (PBMCs), obtained before the second cycle of nivolumab. The receptors derive from a human donor with classical Hodgkin lymphoma.

The rearrangement joins TRBV6-5 to TRBJ2-5; D is possibly TRBD1 (6 bases). Germline loops: CDR1 MNHEY, CDR2 SVGAGI. Trimming took 2 bases from V and 2 from J, leaving 15 bases between them. The CDR3 covers 16 residues. CDR3 nucleotide sequence: TGTGCCAGCAGTTACCGGACAGTTTTGGCGCAAGAGACCCAGTACTTC. Its translation is CASSYRTVLAQETQYF.

The rearrangement uses TRBV30 and TRBJ2-1; perhaps TRBD2 as D (6 bases). CDR1 and CDR2 (germline): GTSNPN, SVGIG (reference sequence). Trimming shortened V by 3 bases and J by 4 bases, and 10 bases separated the two germline ends. The CDR3 sequence is 13 residues long. The CDR3 nucleotides read TGTGCCTGGAGGCGGGACCCATACAATGAGCAGTTCTTC. Amino acid sequence: CAWRRDPYNEQFF.

The J gene is TRBJ2-7, the V gene TRBV27; 9 nucleotides align to TRBD1. The V gene's germline CDR1 is MNHEY and CDR2 SMNVEV (reference sequence). The J segment lost 8 bases and the V segment lost 5 bases, leaving 7 bases of the junction unmatched. CDR3 length: 13 residues. The CDR3 DNA reads TGTGCCAGCAGTGCGTGGGACAGGGCAAAGCAGTACTTC. It translates to CASSAWDRAKQYF.

The chain recombines TRBV4-2 with TRBJ2-2; D gene ambiguous. CDR1 LGHNA and CDR2 YNFKEQ come from the germline V gene. Trimming removed 6 bases from V and 3 bases from J, with 17 bases in between. This CDR3 contains 16 residues. CDR3 coding DNA: TGTGCCAGCAGGTTATACATTGGTCGGGACACCGGGGAGCTGTTTTTT. Residues: CASRLYIGRDTGELFF.

The chain recombines TRBV27 with TRBJ2-5; 8 bases line up with TRBD1. V lost 1 base and J lost 1; bases outside the gene matches: 11. Looked up from germline, CDR1 is MNHEY and CDR2 is SMNVEV (reference sequence). The CDR3 has 18 residues. The CDR3 is CASSLYMQGAGLQETQYF. In DNA, the CDR3 is TGTGCCAGCAGTTTATACATGCAGGGGGCCGGACTCCAAGAGACCCAGTACTTC.

The rearrangement uses TRBV29-1 and TRBJ2-1; 10 bases align to TRBD2. CDR1 is SQVTM, CDR2 ANQGSEA, per germline. There are 15 residues in the CDR3. After removal of 3 bases from V and 4 bases from J, the junction contained 6 bases not matched to a gene. CDR3 sequence: CSVETLAGVYNEQFF. The DNA for the CDR3 is TGCAGCGTTGAGACCCTAGCGGGGGTGTACAATGAGCAGTTCTTC.

The V and J genes are TRBV6-5 and TRBJ2-1; 14 positions match TRBD2. CDR1 MNHEY and CDR2 SVGAGI come from the germline V gene. V lost 5 bases, J lost 7 bases, and 1 base stayed unmatched. This CDR3 has 14 residues. The CDR3 nucleotides read TGTGCCAGCAGTAGACTAGCGGGAGGGAATGAGCAGTTCTTC. Translating it yields CASSRLAGGNEQFF.

This chain uses TRBV11-2 with TRBJ2-1; D is ambiguous. The V end lost 2 bases, the J end lost 5 bases, and 10 bases lay between the germline ends. The CDR3 length is 14 residues. Germline-derived CDR1 and CDR2 are SGHAT and FQNNGV. CDR3 nucleotide sequence: TGTGCCAGCAGCTTACTGCCTGGGAACAATGAGCAGTTCTTC. Translated, it gives CASSLLPGNNEQFF.

Only one count was recorded for this clone. The rearrangement uses TRBV6-5 and TRBJ2-7, with D perhaps matching TRBD2 (5 bases). Germline V gene lookup returns CDR1 MNHEY and CDR2 SVGAGI. The CDR3 runs 15 residues. Deletions cut 0 bases from V and 6 bases from J, with 15 bases between. CDR3 in amino acids: CASSYSRPNAGEQYF. DNA for the CDR3: TGTGCCAGCAGTTACTCGAGGCCTAACGCGGGCGAGCAGTACTTC.

The rearrangement uses TRBV9 and TRBJ2-6, with 9 bases fitting TRBD1. There are 19 residues in the CDR3. The V gene end was trimmed by 3 bases and the J gene end by 1 base; junction bases not matched to a gene: 11. Looked up from germline, CDR1 is SGDLS and CDR2 is YYNGEE. The CDR3 DNA is TGTGCCAGCAGCGACGGACAGGGGATTCTTTATTCTGGGGCCAACGTCCTGACTTTC. Translation: CASSDGQGILYSGANVLTF.

This clone was counted a single time. The gene calls are TRBV9 and TRBJ1-3; a weak D match, TRBD1 (6 bases). The CDR3 loop spans 13 amino acids. Germline-derived CDR1 and CDR2 are SGDLS and YYNGEE. V was clipped by 4 bases and J by 11 bases, with 16 bases between them. The CDR3 bases are TGTGCCAGCAGCCCATACTTAGGGGGGGCCATATATTTT. The encoded protein is CASSPYLGGAIYF.

The V call is TRBV5-1, the J call TRBJ1-2; the D gene is possibly TRBD1 (6 bases). This CDR3 comprises 15 residues. Trimming stripped 0 bases from V and 2 bases from J, with 11 bases between. Germline V gene data show CDR1 as SGHRS and CDR2 as YFSETQ. In nucleotides, the CDR3 is TGCGCCAGCAGCTTGGGTGGGGGCGTGAACTATGGCTACACCTTC. This sequence encodes CASSLGGGVNYGYTF.

The CDR3 DNA sequence: TGTGCCAGCACCATGACAGGGGGCCACGAGCAGTACTTC. This encodes CASTMTGGHEQYF. The chain carries TRBV7-9 and TRBJ2-7; 10 nucleotides agree with TRBD1. The germline V gene encodes CDR1 SEHNR and CDR2 FQNEAQ (reference sequence). The V gene end was trimmed by 7 bases and the J gene end by 5 bases; junction bases not matched to a gene: 5. The length of the CDR3 is 13 residues. The full variable domain, completed using reference TRBV7-9 and TRBJ2-7, is DTGVSQNPRHKITKRGQNVTFRCDPISEHNRLYWYRQTLGQGPEFLTYFQNEAQLEKSRLLSDRFSAERPKGSFSTLEIQRTEQGDSAMYLCASTMTGGHEQYFGPGTRLTVT.

The chain uses TRBV11-3 and TRBJ1-3; tentative D call: TRBD1 (5 bases). V lost 2 bases and J 2 bases, leaving 7 bases between the germline ends. This CDR3 is 14 amino acids long. Germline lookup yields CDR1 SGHNT and CDR2 YENEEA. The CDR3 spells CASSLQGAGNTIYF. The CDR3 coding sequence is TGTGCCAGCAGCTTACAAGGGGCTGGAAACACCATATATTTT. Together with reference TRBV11-3 and TRBJ1-3, the CDR3 gives the full variable domain: EAGVVQSPRYKIIEKKQPVAFWCNPISGHNTLYWYLQNLGQGPELLIRYENEEAVDDSQLPKDRFSAERLKGVDSTLKIQPAELGDSAVYLCASSLQGAGNTIYFGEGSWLTVV.

This clone was recorded once. The V call is TRBV6-5, the J call TRBJ2-1; TRBD2 is a possible D gene (6 bases). Germline CDR1 is MNHEY and CDR2 is SVGAGI. V was clipped by 6 bases and J by 0 bases, with 12 bases between them. CDR3 size: 15 residues. CDR3 region: CASRSERVSYNEQFF. CDR3 in DNA: TGTGCCAGCAGATCCGAGCGGGTCTCCTACAATGAGCAGTTCTTC.

The V call is TRBV25-1, the J call TRBJ2-7; no clear D. Per germline, CDR1 MGHDK and CDR2 SYGVNS. The CDR3 runs 11 residues. V was cut by 0 bases and J by 3 bases, with 0 bases left in between. The CDR3 DNA sequence: TGTGCCAGCAGTGAATACTACGAGCAGTACTTC. Protein: CASSEYYEQYF.

The chain combines TRBV27 with TRBJ2-3, with a tentative D call TRBD1 (6 bases). CDR3 length: 14 amino acids. Germline loops: CDR1 MNHEY, CDR2 SMNVEV (reference sequence). Trimming took off 7 bases at V and 2 bases at J, with 13 bases between the two ends. The CDR3 region is CASKVDSLTDTQYF. DNA for the CDR3: TGTGCCAGCAAGGTGGACAGCCTCACAGATACGCAGTATTTT.

This chain links TRBV10-3 with TRBJ1-1; TRBD1 matches at 7 bases. The germline V gene has CDR1 ENHRY and CDR2 SYGVKD. CDR3 length equals 13 residues. The V segment lost 0 bases and the J segment 11 bases; nucleotides outside the gene matches: 6. For the CDR3, the DNA is TGTGCCATCAGTGAGTCGAGGGGGCGGGAGGCTTTCTTT. It translates to CAISESRGREAFF.

This chain uses TRBV19 with TRBJ1-1; D ambiguous. The CDR3 has 13 amino acids. V lost 3 bases and J 1 base, leaving 6 bases between the germline ends. Germline V CDR1 and CDR2: LNHDA, SQIVND (reference sequence). CDR3 sequence reads: CASSITRNTEAFF. For the CDR3, the DNA is TGTGCCAGTAGTATTACCAGGAACACTGAAGCTTTCTTT. The whole variable domain, remainder taken from reference TRBV19 and TRBJ1-1, is DGGITQSPKYLFRKEGQNVTLSCEQNLNHDAMYWYRQDPGQGLRLIYYSQIVNDFQKGDIAEGYSVSREKKESFPLTVTSAQKNPTAFYLCASSITRNTEAFFGQGTRLTVV.

This sequence joins TRBV18 and TRBJ1-5, with 9 bases matching TRBD1. This CDR3 spans 16 amino acids. V was pared by 1 base and J by 6 bases, with 7 bases of the junction left unmatched. Germline CDR1 KGHSH, CDR2 LQKENI. CDR3: CASSPLGQGNIQPQHF. CDR3 DNA: TGTGCCAGCTCACCACTCGGACAGGGGAATATTCAGCCCCAGCATTTT.

The chain combines TRBV27 with TRBJ2-1; no reliable D call. V lost 5 bases, J lost 5 bases, and 16 bases lay in between. The CDR3 spans 15 residues. The germline gives CDR1 MNHEY, CDR2 SMNVEV (reference sequence). This CDR3 reads CASSQRPRAHNEQFF. In nucleotides, the CDR3 is TGTGCCAGCAGTCAACGACCGAGAGCACACAATGAGCAGTTCTTC.

The chain joins TRBV6-5 to TRBJ2-5, with D possibly being TRBD1 (6 bases). The DNA end lines up better with TRBJ2-7; the J call may be wrong. The germline gives CDR1 MNHEY, CDR2 SVGAGI. The CDR3 has 15 residues. The chain's CDR3 is CASRSLGGGSYEQYF. The CDR3 DNA reads TGTGCCAGCAGGTCGCTAGGGGGTGGCTCCTACGAGCAGTACTTC.

The chain couples TRBV4-2 to TRBJ1-3; 8 bases are shared with TRBD1. Germline V gene sequence: CDR1 LGHNA, CDR2 YNFKEQ. CDR3 size: 16 residues. V trimming: 0 bases; J trimming: 4 bases; junction bases outside the gene matches: 5. The CDR3: CASSQDSGQGGNTIYF. Here the CDR3 DNA reads TGTGCCAGCAGCCAAGATTCTGGACAGGGCGGAAACACCATATATTTT.

V gene TRBV28 combines with J gene TRBJ1-2; TRBD1 matches at 8 bases. Trimming cost V 6 bases and J 7 bases; bases outside gene matches: 10. The germline gives CDR1 MDHEN, CDR2 SYDVKM. CDR3 length: 14 residues. The CDR3 loop is CASSLTGDGFGYTF. CDR3 nucleotide sequence: TGTGCCAGCAGCTTGACAGGGGACGGATTTGGCTACACCTTC.

This clone has only one observation. This chain links TRBV6-5 with TRBJ2-7, with unresolved D. From germline, CDR1 is MNHEY and CDR2 SVGAGI. V gave up 0 bases and J gave up 9 bases, with 12 bases separating them. The CDR3 extends over 13 amino acids. As DNA, the CDR3 is TGTGCCAGCAGTTACTCGACCTCAGTGGTGCAGTACTTC. It translates to CASSYSTSVVQYF.

The chain has TRBV7-8 and TRBJ2-7; 7 positions agree with TRBD2. The length of the CDR3 is 13 residues. V lost 2 bases, J lost 3 bases, and 1 base stayed unmatched. Germline CDR1 is SGHVS and CDR2 is FQNEAQ. CDR3: CASSLWGGYEQYF. The CDR3 DNA reads as TGTGCCAGCAGCTTATGGGGGGGCTACGAGCAGTACTTC. The complete variable domain, with remaining parts taken from reference TRBV7-8 and TRBJ2-7, reads GAGVSQSPRYKVAKRGQDVALRCDPISGHVSLFWYQQALGQGPEFLTYFQNEAQLDKSGLPSDRFFAERPEGSVSTLKIQRTQQEDSAVYLCASSLWGGYEQYFGPGTRLTVT.

This chain connects TRBV6-6 to TRBJ1-1, with D perhaps matching TRBD1 (5 bases). Germline V CDR1 and CDR2: MNHNY, SVGAGI (reference sequence). The CDR3 loop spans 15 amino acids. Trimming removed 3 bases from V and 4 bases from J, with 15 bases in between. Written as DNA, the CDR3 is TGTGCCAGCAGTTATAGAGCCAACGGGGGCACTGAAGCTTTCTTT. It codes for CASSYRANGGTEAFF.